Each of the 10 T cell receptor beta chains below was sequenced from the same sample in a study of cytomegalovirus exposure and HLA in healthy donors. The primer mix had 60 Vbeta and 13 Jbeta primers. TCRdb's table, derived via immunoSEQ multiplex PCR, lists solely in-frame clones and lacks some. With under 130,000 clones in the sample, the ten largest clones hold 3% to 3.5%. Input material: PBMCs. The source of these receptors is a man aged 40-55 years in good health and CMV-seronegative.

The V and J genes are TRBV5-6 and TRBJ2-3; 7 bases agree with TRBD2. V shed 1 base and J 3 bases; nucleotides not matched to a gene: 5. The CDR3 totals 15 residues. Germline V gives CDR1 SGHDT, CDR2 YYEEEE. The CDR3 loop reads CASSLRVGGTDTQYF. CDR3 coding DNA: TGTGCCAGCAGCTTGAGAGTGGGGGGGACAGATACGCAGTATTTT.

The chain uses TRBV11-3 and TRBJ2-5; D is uncertain. The length of the CDR3 is 13 residues. Trimming removed 1 base from V and 5 bases from J, with 8 bases in between. Germline V lookup: CDR1 SGHNT, CDR2 YENEEA. CDR3 in DNA: TGTGCCAGCAGCTTAGGGCGGTGGGAGACCCAGTACTTC. This codes for CASSLGRWETQYF.

The rearrangement joins TRBV18 to TRBJ1-2; D ambiguous. CDR1 and CDR2 (germline): KGHSH, LQKENI. The CDR3 spans 12 residues. The ends were cut back, 5 bases at V and 6 bases at J, with 10 bases in the middle. CDR3 residues: CASSTEFDGYTF. The CDR3, as DNA: TGTGCCAGCTCAACAGAATTTGATGGCTACACCTTC.

The J gene is TRBJ2-5, the V gene TRBV5-1; 9 positions match TRBD2. The V gene's germline CDR1 is SGHRS and CDR2 YFSETQ. V shed 2 bases and J 4 bases; nucleotides not matched to a gene: 6. This CDR3 spans 15 amino acids. The CDR3 here is CASSFGGGASETQYF. CDR3 bases: TGCGCCAGCAGCTTCGGCGGGGGGGCTTCAGAGACCCAGTACTTC.

The chain's CDR3 is CASSFAGAIQAETQYF. For the CDR3, the DNA is TGTGCCAGCAGCTTTGCGGGAGCAATCCAAGCGGAAACCCAGTACTTC. V gene TRBV7-6 combines with J gene TRBJ2-5; 7 bases are a match to TRBD2. After removal of 3 bases from V and 8 bases from J, the junction contained 15 bases not matched to a gene. Germline values: CDR1 SGHVS, CDR2 FNYEAQ. The CDR3 is made up of 16 amino acids.

This chain links TRBV7-8 with TRBJ2-1; D is unclear. The CDR3 totals 13 residues. Between the trimmed V and J ends, which lost 2 bases and 6 bases, there was a span of 8 bases. Germline values: CDR1 SGHVS, CDR2 FQNEAQ. CDR3 nucleotides: TGTGCCAGCAGCTTACCGGGTTCCAATGAGCAGTTCTTC. Its protein is CASSLPGSNEQFF.

The chain employs TRBV18 and TRBJ2-5; D might be TRBD1 (6 bases). Trimming stripped 4 bases from V and 7 bases from J, with 10 bases between. Per germline, CDR1 KGHSH and CDR2 LQKENI. This CDR3 region has 12 residues. For the CDR3, the DNA is TGTGCCAGCTCACTGACAGGCACGACCCAGTACTTC. Its protein is CASSLTGTTQYF. Based on the CDR3 plus reference TRBV18 and TRBJ2-5, the full variable domain is NAGVMQNPRHLVRRRGQEARLRCSPMKGHSHVYWYRQLPEEGLKFMVYLQKENIIDESGMPKERFSAEFPKEGPSILRIQQVVRGDSAAYFCASSLTGTTQYFGPGTRLLVL.

This rearrangement joins TRBV19 to TRBJ2-4; the D is unclear. The V end was cut by 2 bases, the J end by 0 bases, with 5 bases between. The CDR3 consists of 14 residues. Germline loops: CDR1 LNHDA, CDR2 SQIVND (reference sequence). The DNA for the CDR3 is TGTGCCAGTAGTATAAGTAGAGCCAAAAACATTCAGTACTTC. Protein sequence: CASSISRAKNIQYF.

The chain is built from TRBV27 and TRBJ2-1; 9 nucleotides match TRBD1. Looked up from germline, CDR1 is MNHEY and CDR2 is SMNVEV (reference sequence). The junction had 7 bases not matched to a gene; V was cut back by 6 bases and J by 7 bases. This CDR3 region has 14 residues. CDR3 amino acids: CASRRGDRDNEQFF. As DNA, the CDR3 is TGTGCCAGCAGGAGGGGGGACAGGGATAATGAGCAGTTCTTC.

J is TRBJ1-5 and V is TRBV4-1; 7 nucleotides line up with TRBD1. V was clipped by 0 bases and J by 2 bases; unmatched bases: 4. Per the germline V gene, CDR1 is MGHRA and CDR2 is YSYEKL. There are 16 residues in the CDR3. CDR3: CASSQDYDRGNQPQHF. As DNA, the CDR3 is TGCGCCAGCAGCCAAGATTACGACAGGGGCAATCAGCCCCAGCATTTT.